Included here is one T cell receptor beta chain sequence, with context. Its target is unknown. The sample is drawn from a study of CD8 T cells in ankylosing spondylitis. Per germline, CDR1 SGHDT and CDR2 YYEEEE. Trimming took 5 bases from V and 1 from J, leaving 11 bases between them. The CDR3 has 14 amino acids. General observations from the study: Disease-linked clones reportedly concentrated significantly in matched ankylosing spondylitis synovial fluid.

In TCRdb, the 5' RACE reads were re-called with MiXCR into one record per CDR3 protein. The table shows about 160,000 distinct CDR3 sequences, with 40% to 50% occurring only once. This rearrangement joins TRBV5-6 to TRBJ2-3; perhaps D is TRBD1 or TRBD2 (5 bases each). This receptor was obtained from a male donor with ankylosing spondylitis. Sequences were obtained from synovial fluid, either unsorted or a sorted T cell fraction (not recorded which). The CDR3 bases are TGTGCCAGCAGGGCCGGGACGGGCACAGATACGCAGTATTTT. Amino acids: CASRAGTGTDTQYF.